The rows below give T cell receptor beta chains drawn from one sample of a study of early T cells in non-severe SARS-CoV-2 infection. TCRdb fed the 5' RACE reads into MiXCR, producing one record per CDR3 protein. The table has tens of thousands of distinct CDR3 sequences, 12% seen once. The sample taken for sequencing was whole blood. The receptors shown here come from an adult who was a healthcare worker with PCR-confirmed SARS-CoV-2 infection or an uninfected control (not recorded which). Both conserved end residues are part of each CDR3. The D gene is left open where the match is weak. The listing skips clone size in some rows; elsewhere it reads once, few, many or a size class.

abundance	v_gene	d_gene	j_gene	CDR3aa	CDR3nt
NA	TRBV19	TRBD1	TRBJ2-4	CASSMGDRFSIQYF	TGTGCCAGTAGTATGGGGGACAGATTTAGCATTCAGTACTTC
many	TRBV12-3/TRBV12-4	NA	TRBJ1-1	CASSRRVGRGNTEAFF	TGTGCCAGCAGTCGGAGGGTGGGACGGGGGAACACTGAAGCTTTCTTT
NA	TRBV5-1	NA	TRBJ2-4	CASSLAGSGTTKNIQYF	TGCGCCAGCAGCTTGGCCGGGTCAGGGACGACCAAAAACATTCAGTACTTC
many	TRBV11-3	NA	TRBJ2-1	CASPPARVGYNEQFF	TGTGCCAGCCCCCCTGCTAGGGTCGGGTACAATGAGCAGTTCTTC
NA	TRBV11-2	NA	TRBJ2-1	CASSSTRGSLWNEQFF	TGTGCCAGCAGCAGTACGCGGGGCTCCCTATGGAATGAGCAGTTCTTC
many	TRBV7-3	NA	TRBJ2-3	CASSSSTDTQYF	TGTGCCAGCAGCTCCTCCACAGATACGCAGTATTTT
few	TRBV11-2	NA	TRBJ2-5	CASSAREQGLRETQYF	TGTGCCAGCAGCGCCCGGGAACAGGGTTTGCGGGAGACCCAGTACTTC
NA	TRBV19	NA	TRBJ2-1	CASSFSDEQFF	TGTGCCAGTAGTTTTAGCGATGAGCAGTTCTTC
few	TRBV3-1	NA	TRBJ2-7	CASSQGGIYEQYF	TGTGCCAGCAGCCAAGGAGGGATTTACGAGCAGTACTTC
few	TRBV6-1	TRBD1	TRBJ1-5	CASSADRVQPQHF	TGTGCCAGCAGTGCTGACAGGGTCCAGCCCCAGCATTTT
many	TRBV12-5	NA	TRBJ2-5	CASGIDRIQETQYF	TGTGCTAGTGGTATTGACAGGATTCAAGAGACCCAGTACTTC
many	TRBV21-1	NA	TRBJ2-5	CASSRTWGAEETQYF	TGTGCCAGCAGCCGGACCTGGGGGGCCGAAGAGACCCAGTACTTC
few	TRBV20-1	NA	TRBJ2-7	CSAIGDSGVYEQYF	TGCAGTGCTATCGGAGACAGTGGTGTATACGAGCAGTACTTC
many	TRBV10-3	NA	TRBJ1-2	CAISVEGTYGYTF	TGTGCCATCAGTGTGGAGGGGACCTATGGCTACACCTTC